Presented here are 8 T cell receptor beta chains from one specimen sequenced in a study of T-cell memory formation after mild COVID-19. TCRdb re-called the 5' RACE reads through MiXCR, storing one row per CDR3 protein. The table shows about 290,000 distinct CDR3 sequences, with 18% occurring only once. Sequenced sample: PBMCs or a T cell subset sorted from them (not recorded which). These receptors were obtained from a man younger than 35 who had mild COVID-19 (a few samples of this study predate the infection). Cell type and time point are not known.

The chain recombines TRBV11-2 with TRBJ1-1; maybe TRBD1 (5 bases). From germline, CDR1 is SGHAT and CDR2 FQNNGV. CDR3 length: 13 residues. V gave up 3 bases and J gave up 3 bases, with 8 bases separating them. In DNA, the CDR3 is TGTGCCAGCAGCTTGCGGGGGTACACTGAAGCTTTCTTT. Translating it yields CASSLRGYTEAFF. The full variable domain, rest sourced from reference TRBV11-2 and TRBJ1-1, is EAGVAQSPRYKIIEKRQSVAFWCNPISGHATLYWYQQILGQGPKLLIQFQNNGVVDDSQLPKDRFSAERLKGVDSTLKIQPAKLEDSAVYLCASSLRGYTEAFFGQGTRLTVV.

This clonotype turned up a few times. This chain uses TRBV5-6 with TRBJ2-2, with D perhaps being TRBD1 or TRBD2 (5 bases each). The CDR3 is 15 residues long. V gave up 0 bases and J gave up 6 bases, with 12 bases separating them. Germline V gives CDR1 SGHDT, CDR2 YYEEEE. CDR3 sequence reads: CASSLAGTDAGELFF. CDR3 coding DNA: TGTGCCAGCAGCTTGGCCGGGACCGACGCCGGGGAGCTGTTTTTT.

This rearrangement joins TRBV11-2 to TRBJ1-2; 8 nucleotides agree with TRBD1. Germline CDR1 is SGHAT and CDR2 is FQNNGV. The CDR3 runs 15 residues. V lost 5 bases, J lost 5 bases, and 10 bases stayed unmatched. CDR3 bases: TGTGCCAGCAGCAACCTCCGGGACAGGAGTTATGGCTACACCTTC. Translated: CASSNLRDRSYGYTF.

This clonotype came up a few times. The chain is built from TRBV6-6 and TRBJ1-2; D unclear. The CDR3 runs to 13 residues. V was clipped by 7 bases and J by 2 bases, with 11 bases between them. Germline V CDR1 and CDR2: MNHNY, SVGAGI (reference sequence). CDR3 in amino acids: CASIFAWNYGYTF. The CDR3 nucleotides are TGTGCCAGCATCTTCGCGTGGAACTATGGCTACACCTTC.

V usage is TRBV29-1 and J usage is TRBJ2-7, with 11 bases lining up with TRBD1. V trimming: 7 bases; J trimming: 4 bases; junction bases outside the gene matches: 6. The CDR3 runs to 13 residues. Germline values: CDR1 SQVTM, CDR2 ANQGSEA. The CDR3 loop is CSGGTGGEYEQYF. The CDR3 coding sequence is TGCAGCGGAGGGACAGGGGGAGAATACGAGCAGTACTTC.

This chain joins TRBV29-1 and TRBJ1-1, with D perhaps matching TRBD1 (6 bases). CDR1 SQVTM and CDR2 ANQGSEA come from the germline V gene. The CDR3 is made up of 11 amino acids. The V and J ends lost 3 bases and 6 bases respectively, with 8 bases between them. CDR3 protein: CSVETGAEAFF. The CDR3 nucleotides are TGCAGCGTTGAGACAGGAGCTGAAGCTTTCTTT.

The CDR3 nucleotides are TGTGCCAGCAGGAACAGATTACAGGGGGCTGGGAACACCGGGGAGCTGTTTTTT. Translated: CASRNRLQGAGNTGELFF. The chain has TRBV7-2 and TRBJ2-2; 9 bases align to TRBD1. V was pared by 6 bases and J by 1 base, with 12 bases of the junction left unmatched. In germline, CDR1 is SGHTA, CDR2 FQGNSA. The CDR3 sequence is 18 residues long.

This rearrangement joins TRBV29-1 to TRBJ1-2; 7 bases match TRBD1. Unmatched junction bases numbered 9, after V lost 3 bases and J lost 5 bases. Germline V CDR1 and CDR2: SQVTM, ANQGSEA. CDR3 length: 14 amino acids. The CDR3 sequence is CSVEGTDLLYGYTF. In nucleotides, the CDR3 is TGCAGCGTTGAGGGGACAGACCTCTTATATGGCTACACCTTC.